This section outlines one TCR beta chain sequence together with its context. Sorted-subset replicate PCR reactions were performed with around 200 ng DNA, corresponding to 30,000 or so T cell genomes. The method was immunoSEQ multiplex PCR; TCRdb's version includes in-frame clones alone and lacks a portion of them. Among fewer than 200,000 clones listed, around 63% were seen once. The germline CDR1 and CDR2 sequences are LNHDA and SQIVND (reference sequence). The CDR3 spans 18 residues. J lost 5 bases, V lost 6 bases, and 12 bases had no gene match. The data derive from a study of shared clonotypes between healthy human individuals.

This chain uses TRBV19 with TRBJ2-1; 14 bases are shared with TRBD2. This TCR was sampled from a man aged 25 to 40 in good health. Sample: memory CD4+ T cells sorted from blood. The sample's subset: CD45RA-negative fraction. DNA of the CDR3: TGTGCCAGTAGCACTTTCCGGGGACTAGCGGGAGAGAACAATGAGCAGTTCTTC. As protein: CASSTFRGLAGENNEQFF.